Following are 21 T cell receptor beta chains from one sample sequenced in a study of OX40 agonist ivuxolimab in advanced cancers. Only in-frame clones appear in the TCRdb table, and some are missing; sequencing was by immunoSEQ multiplex PCR. The sample records 45,000 to 55,000 clones, about 88% being singletons. Sample: CD4+ or CD8+ T cells sorted from blood, taken in a trial of the OX40 agonist ivuxolimab. The receptors derive from an adult with an advanced solid tumor such as melanoma, head and neck, liver or kidney cancer.

The chain recombines TRBV5-4 with TRBJ2-5; no definite D call. The V gene lost 0 bases and the J gene lost 1 base, with 4 bases spanning the gap. The germline V gene has CDR1 SGHNT and CDR2 YYREEE (reference sequence). CDR3 length: 13 amino acids. CDR3 protein: CASSLAVQETQYF. The CDR3 nucleotides are TGTGCCAGCAGCTTGGCTGTCCAAGAGACCCAGTACTTC. Drawing the rest from reference TRBV5-4 and TRBJ2-5, the complete variable domain is ETGVTQSPTHLIKTRGQQVTLRCSSQSGHNTVSWYQQALGQGPQFIFQYYREEENGRGNFPPRFSGLQFPNYSSELNVNALELDDSALYLCASSLAVQETQYFGPGTRLLVL.

This chain uses TRBV9 with TRBJ2-1; a weak D match, TRBD2 (6 bases). Germline values: CDR1 SGDLS, CDR2 YYNGEE. The CDR3 consists of 15 residues. Trimming left V 4 bases short and J 8 bases short, with 19 bases between. In DNA form, the CDR3 reads TGTGCCAGCAGCACCCGGGGGATGGGGTCACATGAGCAGTTCTTC. Translation: CASSTRGMGSHEQFF.

This sequence joins TRBV6-1 and TRBJ2-7, with a weak D call TRBD2 (5 bases). The germline V gene has CDR1 MNHNS and CDR2 SASEGT. Deletions cut 7 bases from V and 3 bases from J, with 16 bases between. CDR3 length: 14 residues. CDR3 protein: CASNPDSSGYEQYF. The CDR3 DNA sequence: TGTGCCAGCAACCCGGACTCCTCGGGCTACGAGCAGTACTTC.

The chain has TRBV27 and TRBJ2-7, with D uncertain. There are 16 residues in the CDR3. Per the germline V gene, CDR1 is MNHEY and CDR2 is SMNVEV (reference sequence). V was clipped by 0 bases and J by 1 base, with 13 bases between them. The CDR3 sequence is CASSLSIPMLSYEQYF. DNA for the CDR3: TGTGCCAGCAGTTTATCAATCCCCATGCTATCCTACGAGCAGTACTTC.

The chain links TRBV4-1 to TRBJ1-4; perhaps TRBD1 as D (5 bases). CDR1 MGHRA and CDR2 YSYEKL come from the germline V gene. This CDR3 region has 17 residues. The germline V and J ends were trimmed by 2 bases and 4 bases, with 17 bases remaining between them. The CDR3 coding sequence is TGCGCCAGCAGCCAAAGGGACGCACGACTGCTTAATGAAAAACTGTTTTTT. Translated: CASSQRDARLLNEKLFF.

CDR3 residues: CASIEAGAGYEQYF. As DNA, the CDR3 is TGTGCCAGCATAGAGGCGGGAGCGGGGTACGAGCAGTACTTC. This chain links TRBV6-1 with TRBJ2-7; 7 bases agree with TRBD2. The CDR3 sequence is 14 residues long. In germline, CDR1 is MNHNS, CDR2 SASEGT. With V trimmed by 7 bases and J by 4 bases, 10 bases remained unmatched.

The chain links TRBV10-3 to TRBJ2-1; possible D gene TRBD1, 6 bases. This CDR3 region has 15 residues. Germline lookup yields CDR1 ENHRY and CDR2 SYGVKD. Trimming took 6 bases from V and 2 from J, leaving 14 bases between them. In nucleotides, the CDR3 is TGTGCCATCAGCTCTCGGGACAACCCCTACAATGAGCAGTTCTTC. This translates into CAISSRDNPYNEQFF.

V gene TRBV21-1 combines with J gene TRBJ1-1; the table gives TRBD1 as D, unverified against the DNA. TRBV21-1 is assigned pseudogene status. The CDR3 runs to 19 residues. This CDR3 reads CASSNGPDGTGGHDTEAFF. The DNA of the CDR3 is TGTGCCAGCAGCAATGGACCCGACGGGACAGGGGGCCACGACACTGAAGCTTTCTTT.

This clone was seen a few times. As DNA, the CDR3 is TGTGCCAGCAGTCCCAGGACGGGCTCTGGAAACACCATATATTTT. This translates into CASSPRTGSGNTIYF. V usage is TRBV27 and J usage is TRBJ1-3; D not resolved. This CDR3 is built from 15 residues. The germline V gene encodes CDR1 MNHEY and CDR2 SMNVEV (reference sequence). Trimming took off 5 bases at V and 0 bases at J, with 11 bases between the two ends.

The chain uses TRBV11-2 and TRBJ1-6; perhaps TRBD1 as D (6 bases). The CDR3 contains 16 residues. The V end lost 2 bases, the J end lost 1 base, and 9 bases lay between the germline ends. Germline loops: CDR1 SGHAT, CDR2 FQNNGV. CDR3 coding DNA: TGTGCCAGCAGCTTAAGGGGGGAATCCTATAATTCACCCCTCCACTTT. Translation gives CASSLRGESYNSPLHF.

A single count supports this clone. The chain couples TRBV5-6 to TRBJ2-7; 14 nucleotides agree with TRBD2. CDR1 is SGHDT, CDR2 YYEEEE, per germline. With V trimmed by 3 bases and J by 4 bases, 6 bases remained unmatched. This CDR3 region has 16 residues. Here the CDR3 reads CASSSPRLAGGYEQYF. The CDR3 nucleotides are TGTGCCAGCAGCTCACCGAGACTAGCGGGAGGGTACGAGCAGTACTTC.

The chain has TRBV7-9 and TRBJ1-1; 8 bases fit TRBD1. Germline-derived CDR1 and CDR2 are SEHNR and FQNEAQ (reference sequence). V was pared by 3 bases and J by 7 bases, with 7 bases of the junction left unmatched. The CDR3 runs 14 residues. CDR3 residues: CASSFDRGSVEAFF. The CDR3 coding sequence is TGTGCCAGCAGCTTCGACAGGGGAAGTGTTGAAGCTTTCTTT.

The V and J genes are TRBV11-2 and TRBJ2-7; D remains ambiguous. The germline gives CDR1 SGHAT, CDR2 FQNNGV. V lost 5 bases, J lost 7 bases, and 15 bases lay in between. This CDR3 is built from 13 residues. The CDR3 protein is CASSQMGFREQYF. In DNA, the CDR3 is TGTGCCAGCAGCCAGATGGGGTTCCGAGAGCAGTACTTC.

This clone was seen once. J is TRBJ2-1 and V is TRBV27; TRBD1 is a possible D gene (6 bases). With 4 bases removed from V and 2 bases from J, the gap between germline ends came to 12 bases. There are 15 residues in the CDR3. CDR1 is MNHEY and CDR2 is SMNVEV in the germline V gene (reference sequence). The CDR3 protein is CASSYGQGTYNEQFF. The CDR3 DNA reads TGTGCCAGCAGTTATGGCCAGGGGACCTACAATGAGCAGTTCTTC.

The chain couples TRBV4-1 to TRBJ2-5, with 8 nucleotides matching TRBD2. After removal of 1 base from V and 3 bases from J, the junction contained 13 bases not matched to a gene. Looked up from germline, CDR1 is MGHRA and CDR2 is YSYEKL. CDR3 length: 18 residues. This CDR3 reads CASSQGALGSGGKETQYF. Here the CDR3 DNA reads TGCGCCAGCAGCCAAGGGGCCTTAGGGAGCGGGGGAAAAGAGACCCAGTACTTC.

The V gene is TRBV5-4, the J gene TRBJ1-2, with a possible D match to TRBD1 (5 bases). CDR1 is SGHNT and CDR2 is YYREEE in the germline V gene (reference sequence). V was shortened by 4 bases and J by 5 bases, with 12 bases between the two germline ends. This CDR3 spans 13 amino acids. The DNA for the CDR3 is TGTGCCAGCAGCGGTGGGACCGGTTATGGCTACACCTTC. Translating gives CASSGGTGYGYTF.

J is TRBJ2-7 and V is TRBV9, with TRBD2 matching 9 bases. The J segment lost 1 base and the V segment lost 4 bases, leaving 6 bases of the junction unmatched. In germline, CDR1 is SGDLS, CDR2 YYNGEE. This CDR3 has 15 amino acids. CDR3 sequence: CASSPTSGPSYEQYF. The DNA for the CDR3 is TGTGCCAGCAGCCCAACTAGCGGGCCATCCTACGAGCAGTACTTC.

The gene calls are TRBV30 and TRBJ2-7; the D gene could be TRBD1 or TRBD2 (5 bases each). CDR1 is GTSNPN, CDR2 SVGIG, per germline (reference sequence). There are 13 residues in the CDR3. V lost 0 bases and J 6 bases, leaving 12 bases between the germline ends. The CDR3, as DNA: TGTGCCTGGAGTGTACTCGCAGGGACCGAGCAGTACTTC. Its translation is CAWSVLAGTEQYF. Supplemented by reference TRBV30 and TRBJ2-7, the full variable domain reads SQTIHQWPATLVQPVGSPLSLECTVEGTSNPNLYWYRQAAGRGLQLLFYSVGIGQISSEVPQNLSASRPQDRQFILSSKKLLLSDSGFYLCAWSVLAGTEQYFGPGTRLTVT.

The J gene is TRBJ2-3, the V gene TRBV7-2; D is unresolved. Trimming removed 1 base at V and 10 bases at J, with 12 bases between. Germline V CDR1 and CDR2: SGHTA, FQGNSA. This CDR3 spans 13 amino acids. The CDR3, as DNA: TGTGCCAGCAGCTTAGGAACGACTTCCTCGCAGTATTTT. This codes for CASSLGTTSSQYF.

The V gene is TRBV7-8, the J gene TRBJ2-1, with 9 bases identical to TRBD2. The CDR3 consists of 21 residues. Germline trimming cut 5 bases from V and 1 base from J; bases unmatched to any gene: 21. The germline CDR1 and CDR2 sequences are SGHVS and FQNEAQ. This CDR3 reads CASSGGDTTSGFFLSYNEQFF. CDR3 DNA sequence: TGTGCCAGCAGCGGAGGCGATACGACTAGCGGATTCTTTTTATCCTACAATGAGCAGTTCTTC.

The CDR3 spells CASSLFGPARHSIYGYTF. The CDR3 DNA sequence: TGTGCCAGCAGTTTGTTTGGTCCTGCGCGCCATTCGATATATGGCTACACCTTC. The V and J genes are TRBV27 and TRBJ1-2; D unclear. Trimming left V 3 bases short and J 5 bases short, with 25 bases between. Per germline, CDR1 MNHEY and CDR2 SMNVEV (reference sequence). This CDR3 has 18 amino acids.